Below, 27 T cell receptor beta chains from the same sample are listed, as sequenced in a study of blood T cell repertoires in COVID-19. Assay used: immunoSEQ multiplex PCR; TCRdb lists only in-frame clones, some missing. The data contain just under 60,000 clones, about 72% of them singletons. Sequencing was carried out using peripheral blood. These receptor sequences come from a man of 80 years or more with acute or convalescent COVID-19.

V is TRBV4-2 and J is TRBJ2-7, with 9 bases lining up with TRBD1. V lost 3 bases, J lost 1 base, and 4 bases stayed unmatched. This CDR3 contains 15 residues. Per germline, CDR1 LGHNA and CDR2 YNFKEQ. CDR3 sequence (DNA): TGTGCCAGCAGCCAGCCGGGACAGGGTTCCTACGAGCAGTACTTC. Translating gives CASSQPGQGSYEQYF.

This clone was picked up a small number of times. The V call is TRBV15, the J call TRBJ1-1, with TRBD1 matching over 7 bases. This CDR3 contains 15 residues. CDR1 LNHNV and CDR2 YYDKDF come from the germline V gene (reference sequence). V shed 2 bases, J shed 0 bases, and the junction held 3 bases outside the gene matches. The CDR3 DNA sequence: TGTGCCACCAGCAGAAACAGGGGCCTGAACACTGAAGCTTTCTTT. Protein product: CATSRNRGLNTEAFF.

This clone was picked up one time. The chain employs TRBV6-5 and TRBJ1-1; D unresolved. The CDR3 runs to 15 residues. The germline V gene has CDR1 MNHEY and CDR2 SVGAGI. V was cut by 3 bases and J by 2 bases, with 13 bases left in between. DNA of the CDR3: TGTGCCAGCAGTTATACGGAGGGTAGAAACACTGAAGCTTTCTTT. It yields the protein CASSYTEGRNTEAFF.

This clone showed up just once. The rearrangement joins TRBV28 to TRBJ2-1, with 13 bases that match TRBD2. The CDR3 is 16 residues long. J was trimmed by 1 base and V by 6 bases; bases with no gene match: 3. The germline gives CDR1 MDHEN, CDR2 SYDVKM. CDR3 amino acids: CASRPTSGRSYNEQFF. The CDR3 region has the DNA TGTGCCAGCAGACCGACTAGCGGGAGGTCCTACAATGAGCAGTTCTTC.

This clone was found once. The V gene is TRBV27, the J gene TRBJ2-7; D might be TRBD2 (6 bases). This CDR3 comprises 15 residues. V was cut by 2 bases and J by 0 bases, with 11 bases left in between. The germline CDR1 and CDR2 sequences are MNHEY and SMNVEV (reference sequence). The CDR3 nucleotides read TGTGCCAGCAGTTTAGGCGGGATAAGCTCCTACGAGCAGTACTTC. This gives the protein CASSLGGISSYEQYF.

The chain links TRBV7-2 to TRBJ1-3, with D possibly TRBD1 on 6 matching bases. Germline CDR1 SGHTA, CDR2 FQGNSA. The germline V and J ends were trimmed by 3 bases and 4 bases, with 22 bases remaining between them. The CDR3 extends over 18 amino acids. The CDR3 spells CASSFRGYRGRRGNTIYF. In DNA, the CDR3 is TGTGCCAGCAGCTTCAGGGGATATAGGGGCCGTCGAGGAAACACCATATATTTT.

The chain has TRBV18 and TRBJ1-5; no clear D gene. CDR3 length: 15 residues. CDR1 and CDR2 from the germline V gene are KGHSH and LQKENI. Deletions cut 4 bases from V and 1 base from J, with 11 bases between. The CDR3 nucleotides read TGTGCCAGCTCACGGAGACTGGAAAGCAATCAGCCCCAGCATTTT. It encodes CASSRRLESNQPQHF.

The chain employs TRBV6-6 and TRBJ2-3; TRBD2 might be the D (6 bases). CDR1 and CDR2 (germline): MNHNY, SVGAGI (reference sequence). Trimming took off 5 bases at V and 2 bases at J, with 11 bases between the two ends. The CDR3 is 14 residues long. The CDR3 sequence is CASSVRGTTDTQYF. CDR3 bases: TGTGCCAGCAGTGTCCGGGGGACCACAGATACGCAGTATTTT.

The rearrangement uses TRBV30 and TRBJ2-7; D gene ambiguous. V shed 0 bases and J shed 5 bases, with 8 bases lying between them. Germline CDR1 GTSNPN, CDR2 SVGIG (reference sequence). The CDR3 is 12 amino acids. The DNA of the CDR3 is TGTGCCTGGAGTGTTGCCCAGAACGAGCAGTACTTC. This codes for CAWSVAQNEQYF.

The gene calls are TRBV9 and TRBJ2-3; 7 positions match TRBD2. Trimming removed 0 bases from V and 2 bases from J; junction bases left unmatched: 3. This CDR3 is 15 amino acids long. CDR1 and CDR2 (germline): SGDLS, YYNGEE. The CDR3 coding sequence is TGTGCCAGCAGCGTAGGGCTAGCGGCCACAGATACGCAGTATTTT. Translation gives CASSVGLAATDTQYF.

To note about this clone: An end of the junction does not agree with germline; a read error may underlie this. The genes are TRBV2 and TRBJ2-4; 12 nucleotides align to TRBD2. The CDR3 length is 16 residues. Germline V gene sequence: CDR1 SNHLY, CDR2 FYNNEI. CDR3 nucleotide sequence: TGTGCCAGCAGTGAAGCGCTTACTCCGCTAGCGGGAGGGCCCGCGTTC. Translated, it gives CASSEALTPLAGGPAF. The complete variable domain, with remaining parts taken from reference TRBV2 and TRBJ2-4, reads EPEVTQTPSHQVTQMGQEVILRCVPISNHLYFYWYRQILGQKVEFLVSFYNNEISEKSEIFDDQFSVERPDGSNFTLKIRSTKLEDSAMYFCASSEALTPLAGGPAFGAGTRLSVL.

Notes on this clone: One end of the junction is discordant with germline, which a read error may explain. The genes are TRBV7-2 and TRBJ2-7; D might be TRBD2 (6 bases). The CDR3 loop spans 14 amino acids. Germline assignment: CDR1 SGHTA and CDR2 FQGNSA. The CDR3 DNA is TGTGCCAGCAGCGTAGCGGTTAGCTCCTACGAGCAGTACTTC. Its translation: CASSVAVSSYEQYF.

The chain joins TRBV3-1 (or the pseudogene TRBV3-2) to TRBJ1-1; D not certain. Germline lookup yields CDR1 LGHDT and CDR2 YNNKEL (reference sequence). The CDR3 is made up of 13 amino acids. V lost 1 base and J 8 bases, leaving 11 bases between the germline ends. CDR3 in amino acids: CASSQGSGSEAFF. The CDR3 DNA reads TGTGCCAGCAGCCAAGGCTCCGGGTCGGAAGCTTTCTTT.

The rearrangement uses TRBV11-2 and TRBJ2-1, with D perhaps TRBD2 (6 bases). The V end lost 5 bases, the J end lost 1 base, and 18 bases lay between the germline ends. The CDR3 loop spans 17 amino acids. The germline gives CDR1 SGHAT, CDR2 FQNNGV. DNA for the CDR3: TGTGCCAGCAGCCGGCGGACCGGGACTCCTTCCTACAATGAGCAGTTCTTC. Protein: CASSRRTGTPSYNEQFF.

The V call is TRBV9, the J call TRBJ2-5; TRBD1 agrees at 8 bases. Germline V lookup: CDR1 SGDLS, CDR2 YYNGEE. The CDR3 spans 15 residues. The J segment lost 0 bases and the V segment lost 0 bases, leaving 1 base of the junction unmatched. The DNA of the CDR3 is TGTGCCAGCAGCGTAGCAGGGGGCAACCAAGAGACCCAGTACTTC. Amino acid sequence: CASSVAGGNQETQYF.

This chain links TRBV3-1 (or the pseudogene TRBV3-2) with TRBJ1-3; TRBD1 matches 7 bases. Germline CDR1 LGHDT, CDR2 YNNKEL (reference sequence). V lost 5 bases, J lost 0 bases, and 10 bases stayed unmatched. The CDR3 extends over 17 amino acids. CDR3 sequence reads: CASSSGQPFSSGNTIYF. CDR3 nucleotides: TGTGCCAGCAGCTCGGGACAGCCCTTCTCCTCTGGAAACACCATATATTTT.

CDR3 bases: TGTGCCAGCAGCCTAGGACAGGGGCCTTTCACTGAAGCTTTCTTT. It yields the protein CASSLGQGPFTEAFF. The chain joins TRBV5-6 to TRBJ1-1; 9 positions agree with TRBD1. The V and J ends lost 4 bases and 4 bases, in that order; junction bases with no gene match: 8. This CDR3 spans 15 amino acids. Germline V gene lookup returns CDR1 SGHDT and CDR2 YYEEEE.

CDR3 sequence (DNA): TGTGCCAGCAGCCAAAAGGGACAGGGGCACGAGACCCAGTACTTC. Protein: CASSQKGQGHETQYF. The chain is built from TRBV3-1 (or the pseudogene TRBV3-2) and TRBJ2-5, with 10 bases matching TRBD1. Germline CDR1 LGHDT, CDR2 YNNKEL (reference sequence). This CDR3 is 15 amino acids long. Trimming cost V 2 bases and J 5 bases; bases outside gene matches: 5.

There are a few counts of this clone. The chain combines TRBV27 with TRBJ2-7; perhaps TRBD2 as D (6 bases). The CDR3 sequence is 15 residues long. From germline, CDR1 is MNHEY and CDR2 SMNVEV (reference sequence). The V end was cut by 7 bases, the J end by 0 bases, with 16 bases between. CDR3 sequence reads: CASTSWRESSYEQYF. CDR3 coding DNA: TGTGCCAGCACCTCGTGGAGGGAAAGCTCCTACGAGCAGTACTTC.

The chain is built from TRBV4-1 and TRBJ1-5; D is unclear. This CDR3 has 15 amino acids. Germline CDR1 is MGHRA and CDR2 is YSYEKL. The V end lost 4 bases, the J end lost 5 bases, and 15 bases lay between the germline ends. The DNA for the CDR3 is TGCGCCAGCAGCCTTGAGGGCGCGGGTCATCAGCCCCAGCATTTT. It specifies CASSLEGAGHQPQHF.

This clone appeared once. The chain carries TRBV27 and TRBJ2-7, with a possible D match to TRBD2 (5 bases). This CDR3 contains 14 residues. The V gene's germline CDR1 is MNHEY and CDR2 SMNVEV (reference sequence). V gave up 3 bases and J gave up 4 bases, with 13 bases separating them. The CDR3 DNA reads TGTGCCAGCAGTTTTGAGAGGGTAGGATACGAGCAGTACTTC. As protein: CASSFERVGYEQYF.

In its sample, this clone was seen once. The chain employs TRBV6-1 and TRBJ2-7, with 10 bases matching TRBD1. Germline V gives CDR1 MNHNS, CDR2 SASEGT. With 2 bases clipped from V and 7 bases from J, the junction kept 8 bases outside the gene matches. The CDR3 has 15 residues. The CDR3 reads CASSERSLGQGEQYF. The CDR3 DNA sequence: TGTGCCAGCAGTGAAAGATCATTGGGACAGGGGGAGCAGTACTTC.

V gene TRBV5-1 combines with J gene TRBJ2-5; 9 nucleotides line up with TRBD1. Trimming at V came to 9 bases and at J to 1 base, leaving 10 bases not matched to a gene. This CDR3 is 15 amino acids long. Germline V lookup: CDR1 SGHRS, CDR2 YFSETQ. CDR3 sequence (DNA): TGCGCCACCTCCTCGGGACAGGGAGTCCAAGAGACCCAGTACTTC. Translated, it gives CATSSGQGVQETQYF.

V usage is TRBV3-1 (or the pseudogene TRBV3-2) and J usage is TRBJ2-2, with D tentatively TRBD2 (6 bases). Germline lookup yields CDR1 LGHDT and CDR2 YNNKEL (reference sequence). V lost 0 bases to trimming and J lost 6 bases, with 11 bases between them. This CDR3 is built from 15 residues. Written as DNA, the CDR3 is TGTGCCAGCAGCCAAGACGGGGCTAGCGCCGGGGAGCTGTTTTTT. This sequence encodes CASSQDGASAGELFF.

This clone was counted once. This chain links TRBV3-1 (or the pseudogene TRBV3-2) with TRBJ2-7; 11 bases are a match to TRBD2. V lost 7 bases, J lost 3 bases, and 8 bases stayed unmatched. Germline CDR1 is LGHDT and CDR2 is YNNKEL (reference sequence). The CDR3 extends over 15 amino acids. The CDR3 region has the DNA TGTGCCAGCAAGAAAAGCCTAGCGGGGGGCTACGAGCAGTACTTC. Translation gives CASKKSLAGGYEQYF.

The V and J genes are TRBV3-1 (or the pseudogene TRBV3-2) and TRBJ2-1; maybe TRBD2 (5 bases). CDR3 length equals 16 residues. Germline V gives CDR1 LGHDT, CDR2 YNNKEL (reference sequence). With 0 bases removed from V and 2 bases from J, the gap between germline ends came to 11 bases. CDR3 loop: CASSQDNLAPYNEQFF. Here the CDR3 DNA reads TGTGCCAGCAGCCAAGATAATCTAGCCCCCTACAATGAGCAGTTCTTC.

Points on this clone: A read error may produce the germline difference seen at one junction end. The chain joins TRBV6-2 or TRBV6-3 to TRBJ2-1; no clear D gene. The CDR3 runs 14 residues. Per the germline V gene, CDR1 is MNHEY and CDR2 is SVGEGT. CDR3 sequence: CASSNSRSYNEQFF. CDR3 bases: TGTGCCAGCAGTAACTCGCGCTCCTACAATGAGCAGTTCTTC.